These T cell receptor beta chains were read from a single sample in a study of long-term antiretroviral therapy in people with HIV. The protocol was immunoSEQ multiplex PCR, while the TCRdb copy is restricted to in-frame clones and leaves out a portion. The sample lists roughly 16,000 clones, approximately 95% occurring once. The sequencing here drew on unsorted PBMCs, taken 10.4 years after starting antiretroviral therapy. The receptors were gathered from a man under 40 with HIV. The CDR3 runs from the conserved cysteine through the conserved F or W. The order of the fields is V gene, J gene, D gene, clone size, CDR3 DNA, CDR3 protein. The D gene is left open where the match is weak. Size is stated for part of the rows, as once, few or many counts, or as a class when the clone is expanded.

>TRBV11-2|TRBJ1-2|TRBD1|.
TGTGCCAGCAGCTTAGTATCCGGGACAGGGTATGGCTACACCTTC
CASSLVSGTGYGYTF
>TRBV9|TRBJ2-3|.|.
TGTGCCAGCAGCGAGACCCCCTCTGGGGATACGCAGTATTTT
CASSETPSGDTQYF
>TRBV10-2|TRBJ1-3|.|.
TGCGCCAGCAGTGGAGGTCCGCGGATCTCTGGAAACACCATATATTTT
CASSGGPRISGNTIYF
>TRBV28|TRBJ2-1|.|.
TGTGCCAGCAGTCGACAAGACTCAGGGTCTCCCTACAATGAGCAGTTCTTC
CASSRQDSGSPYNEQFF
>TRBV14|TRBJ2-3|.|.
TGTGCCAGCAGCCTTCTGACGGGAGCAGATACGCAGTATTTT
CASSLLTGADTQYF
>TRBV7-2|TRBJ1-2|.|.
TGTGCCAGCAGCTTCGGACAGCCATACGGCTACACCTTC
CASSFGQPYGYTF
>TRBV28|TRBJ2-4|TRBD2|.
TGTGCCAGCAGTCCGCCTAGCGGGGGGGGAAAAAACATTCAGTACTTC
CASSPPSGGGKNIQYF
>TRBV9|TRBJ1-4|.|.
TGTGCCAGCAGCGTGGATCAGGGGCAACTGTTTTTT
CASSVDQGQLFF
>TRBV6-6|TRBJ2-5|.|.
TGTGCCAGCAGTTACCCCCACAGGGGAGGAGAGACCCAGTACTTC
CASSYPHRGGETQYF
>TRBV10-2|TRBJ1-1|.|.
TGCGCCAGCACCGCAGTGAACACTGAAGCTTTCTTT
CASTAVNTEAFF
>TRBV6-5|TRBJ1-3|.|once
TGTGCCAGCAGTTACAAGAACGATGGAAACACCATATATTTT
CASSYKNDGNTIYF
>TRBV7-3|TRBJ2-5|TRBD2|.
TGTGCCAGCAGCCCCACGGGACTACAAGAGACCCAGTACTTC
CASSPTGLQETQYF